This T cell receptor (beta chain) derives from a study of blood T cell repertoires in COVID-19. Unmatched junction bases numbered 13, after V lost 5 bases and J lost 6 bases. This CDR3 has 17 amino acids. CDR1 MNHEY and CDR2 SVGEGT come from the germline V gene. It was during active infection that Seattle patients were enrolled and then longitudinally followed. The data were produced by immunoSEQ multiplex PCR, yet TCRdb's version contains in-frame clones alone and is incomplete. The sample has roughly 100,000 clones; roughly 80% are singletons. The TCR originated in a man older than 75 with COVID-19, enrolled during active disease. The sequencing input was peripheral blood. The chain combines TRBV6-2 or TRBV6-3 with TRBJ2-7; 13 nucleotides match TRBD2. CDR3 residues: CASSAGLAGPPLSEQYF. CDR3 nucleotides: TGTGCCAGCAGTGCGGGACTAGCGGGACCGCCCCTCTCCGAGCAGTACTTC.